This record covers a single T cell receptor beta chain. The antigen is undetermined. V lost 8 bases to trimming and J lost 10 bases, with 13 bases between them. Germline values: CDR1 LNHDA, CDR2 SQIVND (reference sequence). The CDR3 sequence is 11 residues long. This sample was included in a study of T cell responses to AZD1222 COVID-19 vaccine. The study's findings and limits: Repertoire sampling occurred only after the peak T cell response.

Method: immunoSEQ multiplex PCR; TCRdb's copy keeps in-frame clones and lacks some. There are some 140,000 clones in the sample; 85% to 95% occur only once, and approximately 3% lies in the top ten. The V gene is TRBV19, the J gene TRBJ2-3; TRBD2 might be the D (7 bases). This TCR derives from an adult in good health. The material sequenced was peripheral blood, taken on day 0 of AZD1222 vaccination. The CDR3 spells CASLGEGAQYF. The CDR3 region has the DNA TGTGCCAGTCTGGGGGAGGGGGCGCAGTATTTT.